This T cell receptor (beta chain) derives from a study of OX40 agonist ivuxolimab in advanced cancers. Looking at the study overall: Allowance was made for prior anti-PD-1, anti-PD-L1 or anti-CTLA-4 therapy, and about 40% had some. Study findings and constraints: Expansion of clones was among the lowest in partial responders at 0.1-3.0 mg/kg.

Profiling relied on immunoSEQ multiplex PCR, and the TCRdb table lists in-frame clones only, not all of them. There are about 28,000 clones in the sample; about 84% occur only once, and 20% to 30% lies in the top ten. As for this clone: The antigen remains unidentified.

Exclusion of a patient followed from autoimmune disease history or systemic immunosuppression. The germline gives CDR1 LNHDA, CDR2 SQIVND (reference sequence). This CDR3 is 16 amino acids long. Deletions cut 5 bases from V and 3 bases from J, with 17 bases between. The TCR sequence derives from an adult with an advanced solid tumor such as melanoma, head and neck, liver or kidney cancer. The chain carries TRBV19 and TRBJ1-5, with no clear D. The sequences come from CD4+ or CD8+ T cells sorted from blood, collected in a trial of the OX40 agonist ivuxolimab. CDR3 sequence: CASSPTPVGNNQPQHF. The DNA of the CDR3 is TGTGCCAGTAGTCCAACCCCGGTTGGGAACAATCAGCCCCAGCATTTT.